A single TCR beta chain is shown here with its context. Germline trimming cut 1 base from V and 2 bases from J; bases unmatched to any gene: 4. The CDR3 has 16 amino acids. Per germline, CDR1 SEHNR and CDR2 FQNEAQ (reference sequence). Assay used: immunoSEQ multiplex PCR; TCRdb lists only in-frame clones, some missing. This table holds under 140,000 clones, more than 75% found once. The data stem from a study of cytomegalovirus exposure and HLA in healthy donors. Sequenced: PBMCs. The sequence was obtained from a woman under 40 in good health and CMV-seropositive. The chain couples TRBV7-9 to TRBJ2-5; TRBD1 agrees at 10 bases. This CDR3 is CASSLGDRGPQETQYF. CDR3 DNA sequence: TGTGCCAGCAGCTTAGGGGACAGGGGACCTCAAGAGACCCAGTACTTC.